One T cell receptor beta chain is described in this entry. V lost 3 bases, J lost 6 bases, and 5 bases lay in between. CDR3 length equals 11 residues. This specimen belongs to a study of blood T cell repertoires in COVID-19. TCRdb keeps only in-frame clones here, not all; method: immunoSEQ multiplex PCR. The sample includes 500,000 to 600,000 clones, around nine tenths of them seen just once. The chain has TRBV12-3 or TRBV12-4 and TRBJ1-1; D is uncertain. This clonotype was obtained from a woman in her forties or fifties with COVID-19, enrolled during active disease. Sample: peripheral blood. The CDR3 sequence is CASSFSAEAFF. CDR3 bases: TGTGCCAGCAGTTTTTCAGCTGAAGCTTTCTTT.